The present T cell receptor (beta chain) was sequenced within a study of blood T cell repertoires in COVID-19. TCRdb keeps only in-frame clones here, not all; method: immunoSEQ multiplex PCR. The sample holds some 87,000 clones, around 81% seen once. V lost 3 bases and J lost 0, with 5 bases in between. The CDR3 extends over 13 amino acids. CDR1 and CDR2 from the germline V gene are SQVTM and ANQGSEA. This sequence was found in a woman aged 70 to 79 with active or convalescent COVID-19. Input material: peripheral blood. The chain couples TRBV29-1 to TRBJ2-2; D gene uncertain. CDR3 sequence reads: CSVDPANTGELFF. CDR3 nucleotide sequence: TGCAGCGTTGATCCAGCGAACACCGGGGAGCTGTTTTTT.